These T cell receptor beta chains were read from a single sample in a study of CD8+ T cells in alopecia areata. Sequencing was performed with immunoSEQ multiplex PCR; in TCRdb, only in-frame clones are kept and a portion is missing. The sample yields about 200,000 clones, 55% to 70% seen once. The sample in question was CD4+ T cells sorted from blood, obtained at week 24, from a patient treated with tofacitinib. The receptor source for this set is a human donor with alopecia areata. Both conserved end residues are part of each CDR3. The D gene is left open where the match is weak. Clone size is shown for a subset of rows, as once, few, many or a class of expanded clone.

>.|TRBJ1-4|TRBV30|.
TGTGCCTGGAGTAATCCAAGGGCACGTCCTAATGAAAAACTGTTTTTT
CAWSNPRARPNEKLFF
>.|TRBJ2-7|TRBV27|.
TGTGCCAGCAGTCAATTCTCGGGACACCTTTCCTACGAGCAGTACTTC
CASSQFSGHLSYEQYF
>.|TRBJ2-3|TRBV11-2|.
TGTGCCAGCAGCTTAAACAACCCGACGAGCACAGATACGCAGTATTTT
CASSLNNPTSTDTQYF
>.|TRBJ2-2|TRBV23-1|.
TGCGCCAGCAGTCTGAAGGAGGGGACCGGGGAGCTGTTTTTT
CASSLKEGTGELFF
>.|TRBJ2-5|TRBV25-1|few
TGTGCCAGCAGTGAATGGGACGGAAAAGAGACCCAGTACTTC
CASSEWDGKETQYF
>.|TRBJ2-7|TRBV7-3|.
TGTGCCAGCAGCTTACAAGCGGGTTTAGAGCAGTACTTC
CASSLQAGLEQYF
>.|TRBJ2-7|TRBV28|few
TGTGCCAGCAGTCTTCAGTACGAGCAGTACTTC
CASSLQYEQYF
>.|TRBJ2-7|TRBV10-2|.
TGCGCCAGCAGTGAGGGGGCTACGAGCTCCTACGAGCAGTACTTC
CASSEGATSSYEQYF
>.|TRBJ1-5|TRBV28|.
TGTGCCAGCAGTCAGAGACAAGGGGGTCGTCAGCCCCAGCATTTT
CASSQRQGGRQPQHF
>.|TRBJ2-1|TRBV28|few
TGTGCCAGCAGTCCCGACCCCCGGGCCCTGAAGCAGTTCTTC
CASSPDPRALKQFF